The present T cell receptor beta chain was sequenced within a study of neurological immune-mediated disorders. This clonotype was detected ten times or more. Unsorted libraries were prepared from 2 million PBMCs that had been stored at -80 C. TCRdb re-derived calls from the 5' RACE reads in MiXCR, one entry per CDR3 protein. The profile covers about 79,000 distinct CDR3 sequences, with roughly 15% appearing a single time and 6.8% taken by the ten largest. Germline-derived CDR1 and CDR2 are DFQATT and SNEGSKA (reference sequence). CDR3 length equals 15 residues. Trimming stripped 0 bases from V and 2 bases from J, with 11 bases between.

This chain joins TRBV20-1 and TRBJ2-1; D gene unclear. The receptor comes from a woman aged 50 to 60 in good health. The source material was PBMCs. Here the CDR3 DNA reads TGCAGTGCTAGAGATATGGTCAAGCCCTACAATGAGCAGTTCTTC. Translation: CSARDMVKPYNEQFF.